The 6 T cell receptor beta chains presented below share a single source sample, sequenced in a study of CD8 T cells in ankylosing spondylitis. Using its own MiXCR run on the 5' RACE reads, TCRdb lists one record per CDR3 protein. The sample lists about 160,000 distinct CDR3 sequences, approximately 16% occurring once. The sample comprised blood, either unsorted or a sorted T cell fraction (not recorded which). The source is a male donor with ankylosing spondylitis or in good health (not recorded which).

This clonotype has a handful of counts. The J gene is TRBJ2-2, the V gene TRBV12-3 or TRBV12-4; D gene uncertain. The V and J ends lost 5 bases and 0 bases respectively, with 10 bases between them. The CDR3 has 15 amino acids. The CDR3 reads CASSPVSANTGELFF. CDR3 DNA sequence: TGTGCCAGCAGTCCAGTGTCAGCGAACACCGGGGAGCTGTTTTTT.

This clonotype was counted many times. V is TRBV18 and J is TRBJ2-7, with TRBD2 matching 10 bases. Losses at the gene ends were 3 bases for V and 6 bases for J; bases not matched to a gene: 11. The CDR3 has 16 residues. Germline CDR1 is KGHSH and CDR2 is LQKENI. CDR3 region: CASSPTLAGSDTEQYF. The CDR3 bases are TGTGCCAGCTCACCTACACTAGCGGGATCTGACACCGAGCAGTACTTC. Drawing the rest from reference TRBV18 and TRBJ2-7, the complete variable domain is NAGVMQNPRHLVRRRGQEARLRCSPMKGHSHVYWYRQLPEEGLKFMVYLQKENIIDESGMPKERFSAEFPKEGPSILRIQQVVRGDSAAYFCASSPTLAGSDTEQYFGPGTRLTVT.

This chain joins TRBV5-1 and TRBJ1-1; perhaps TRBD1 as D (5 bases). CDR1 is SGHRS and CDR2 is YFSETQ in the germline V gene. The CDR3 contains 14 residues. With 3 bases removed from V and 4 bases from J, the gap between germline ends came to 13 bases. The CDR3 region has the DNA TGCGCCAGCAGCTCGGGCGGGGGGACCACTGAAGCTTTCTTT. Its protein is CASSSGGGTTEAFF.

This clonotype appeared a few times. V and J are TRBV28 and TRBJ2-7; no reliable D call. The V end was cut by 1 base, the J end by 4 bases, with 8 bases between. The germline V gene has CDR1 MDHEN and CDR2 SYDVKM. This CDR3 is 13 amino acids long. The CDR3 reads CASSLSAGYEQYF. CDR3 nucleotides: TGTGCCAGCAGTTTATCTGCCGGTTACGAGCAGTACTTC.

This clonotype came up many times. V gene TRBV2 combines with J gene TRBJ1-2, with D possibly being TRBD1 (5 bases). Between the trimmed V and J ends, which lost 9 bases and 2 bases, there was a span of 10 bases. The CDR3 length is 12 residues. CDR1 SNHLY and CDR2 FYNNEI come from the germline V gene. Written as DNA, the CDR3 is TGTGCCAGTGCGACAGACAACTATGGCTACACCTTC. Its protein is CASATDNYGYTF.

There are many counts of this clonotype. The V call is TRBV29-1, the J call TRBJ1-1; 10 bases match TRBD1. CDR3 size: 13 residues. Germline trimming cut 7 bases from V and 3 bases from J; bases unmatched to any gene: 5. Germline V gives CDR1 SQVTM, CDR2 ANQGSEA. The CDR3 nucleotides read TGCAGCGGTACCGGACAGGGGGACACTGAAGCTTTCTTT. Translating it yields CSGTGQGDTEAFF.